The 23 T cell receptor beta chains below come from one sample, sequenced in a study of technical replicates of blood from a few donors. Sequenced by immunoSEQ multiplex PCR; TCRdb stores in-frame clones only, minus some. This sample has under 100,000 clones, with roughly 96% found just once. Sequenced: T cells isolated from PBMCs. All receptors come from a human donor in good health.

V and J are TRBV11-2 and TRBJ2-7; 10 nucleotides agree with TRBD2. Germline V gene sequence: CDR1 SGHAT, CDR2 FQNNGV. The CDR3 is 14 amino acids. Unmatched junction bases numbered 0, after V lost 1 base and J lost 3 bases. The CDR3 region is CASSLGTSGYEQYF. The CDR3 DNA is TGTGCCAGCAGCTTAGGGACTAGCGGCTACGAGCAGTACTTC. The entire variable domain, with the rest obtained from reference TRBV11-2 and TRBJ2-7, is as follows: EAGVAQSPRYKIIEKRQSVAFWCNPISGHATLYWYQQILGQGPKLLIQFQNNGVVDDSQLPKDRFSAERLKGVDSTLKIQPAKLEDSAVYLCASSLGTSGYEQYFGPGTRLTVT.

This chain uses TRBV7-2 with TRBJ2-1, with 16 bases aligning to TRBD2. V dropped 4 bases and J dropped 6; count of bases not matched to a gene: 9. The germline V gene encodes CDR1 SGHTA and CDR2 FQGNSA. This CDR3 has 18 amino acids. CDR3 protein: CASSSIPGLAGGRNEQFF. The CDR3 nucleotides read TGTGCCAGCAGCTCGATACCGGGACTAGCGGGAGGGCGCAATGAGCAGTTCTTC.

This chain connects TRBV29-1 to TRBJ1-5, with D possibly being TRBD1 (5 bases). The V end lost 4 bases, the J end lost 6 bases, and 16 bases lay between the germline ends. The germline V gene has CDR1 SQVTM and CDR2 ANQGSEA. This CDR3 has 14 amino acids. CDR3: CSVGCTGRRQPQHF. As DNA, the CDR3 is TGCAGCGTTGGGTGCACAGGCCGGCGTCAGCCCCAGCATTTT.

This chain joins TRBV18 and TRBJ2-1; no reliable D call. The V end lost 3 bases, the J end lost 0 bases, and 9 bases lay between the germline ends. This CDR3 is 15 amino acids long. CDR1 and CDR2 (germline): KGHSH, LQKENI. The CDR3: CASSPLEVSYNEQFF. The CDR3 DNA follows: TGTGCCAGCTCACCCTTAGAAGTCTCCTACAATGAGCAGTTCTTC.

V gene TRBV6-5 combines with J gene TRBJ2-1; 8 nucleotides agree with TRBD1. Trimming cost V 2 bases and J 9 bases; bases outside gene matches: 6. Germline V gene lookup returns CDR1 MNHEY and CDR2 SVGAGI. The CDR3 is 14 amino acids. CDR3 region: CASSYGQGGGEQFF. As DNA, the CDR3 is TGTGCCAGCAGTTACGGACAGGGAGGAGGTGAGCAGTTCTTC.

CDR3 region: CASSSGGNEKLFF. Written as DNA, the CDR3 is TGTGCCAGCAGCTCCGGGGGGAATGAAAAACTGTTTTTT. V and J are TRBV5-6 and TRBJ1-4; a weak D match, TRBD1 (5 bases). CDR3 size: 13 residues. With 3 bases removed from V and 5 bases from J, the gap between germline ends came to 8 bases. Per the germline V gene, CDR1 is SGHDT and CDR2 is YYEEEE.

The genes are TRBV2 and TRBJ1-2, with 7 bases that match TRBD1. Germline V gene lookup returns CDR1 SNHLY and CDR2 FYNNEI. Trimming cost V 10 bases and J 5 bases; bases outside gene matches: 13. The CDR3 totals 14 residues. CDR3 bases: TGTGCCAAATACTCGCGGGACAGCCAATATGGCTACACCTTC. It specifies CAKYSRDSQYGYTF.

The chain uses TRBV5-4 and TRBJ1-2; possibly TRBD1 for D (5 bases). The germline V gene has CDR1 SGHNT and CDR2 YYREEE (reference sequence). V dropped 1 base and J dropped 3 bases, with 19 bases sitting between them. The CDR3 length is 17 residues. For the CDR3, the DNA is TGTGCCAGCAGCTTGAAAATGTCCCGGGCGGGGGACTATGGCTACACCTTC. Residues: CASSLKMSRAGDYGYTF.

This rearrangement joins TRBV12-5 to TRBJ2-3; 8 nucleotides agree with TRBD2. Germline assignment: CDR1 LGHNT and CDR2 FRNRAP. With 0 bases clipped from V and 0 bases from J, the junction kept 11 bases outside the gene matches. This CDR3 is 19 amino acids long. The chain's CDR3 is CASGLVLRGGDSSTDTQYF. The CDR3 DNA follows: TGTGCTAGTGGTTTGGTGCTACGGGGGGGCGACTCTAGCACAGATACGCAGTATTTT.

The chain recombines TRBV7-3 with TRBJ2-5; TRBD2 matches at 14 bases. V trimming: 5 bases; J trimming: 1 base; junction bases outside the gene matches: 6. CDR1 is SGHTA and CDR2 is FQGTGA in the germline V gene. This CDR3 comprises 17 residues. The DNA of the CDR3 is TGTGCCAGCAGCAAGGGACTAGCGGGAGTAAGCCAAGAGACCCAGTACTTC. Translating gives CASSKGLAGVSQETQYF.

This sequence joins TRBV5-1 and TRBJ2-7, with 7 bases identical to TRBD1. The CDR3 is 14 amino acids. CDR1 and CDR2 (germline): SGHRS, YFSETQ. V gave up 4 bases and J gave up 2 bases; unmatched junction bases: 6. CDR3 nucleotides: TGCGCCAGCAGCGTCGGGACAGTACCCTACGAGCAGTACTTC. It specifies CASSVGTVPYEQYF.

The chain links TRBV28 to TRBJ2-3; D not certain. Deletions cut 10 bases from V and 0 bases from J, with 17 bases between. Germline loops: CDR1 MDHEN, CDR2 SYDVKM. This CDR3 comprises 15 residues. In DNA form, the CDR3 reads TGTGCCACCGTAGAAGTGGCGACTAGCACAGATACGCAGTATTTT. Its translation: CATVEVATSTDTQYF.

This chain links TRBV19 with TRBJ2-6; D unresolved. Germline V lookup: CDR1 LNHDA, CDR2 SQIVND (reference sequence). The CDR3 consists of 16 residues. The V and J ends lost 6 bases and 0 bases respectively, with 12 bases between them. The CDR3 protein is CASSIPRGSGANVLTF. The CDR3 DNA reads TGTGCCAGTAGCATCCCCCGAGGCTCTGGGGCCAACGTCCTGACTTTC.

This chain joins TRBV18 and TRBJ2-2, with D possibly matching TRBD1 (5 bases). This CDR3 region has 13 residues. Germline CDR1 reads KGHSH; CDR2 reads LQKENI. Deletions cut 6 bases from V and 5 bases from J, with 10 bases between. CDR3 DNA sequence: TGTGCCAGCTCCCAGAAGGGGACCGGGGAGCTGTTTTTT. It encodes CASSQKGTGELFF.

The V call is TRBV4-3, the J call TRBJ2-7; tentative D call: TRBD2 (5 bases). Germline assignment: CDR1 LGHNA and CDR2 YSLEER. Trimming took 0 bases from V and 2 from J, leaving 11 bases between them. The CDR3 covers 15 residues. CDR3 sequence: CASSQDLGVAYEQYF. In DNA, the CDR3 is TGCGCCAGCAGCCAAGATCTCGGGGTGGCCTACGAGCAGTACTTC.

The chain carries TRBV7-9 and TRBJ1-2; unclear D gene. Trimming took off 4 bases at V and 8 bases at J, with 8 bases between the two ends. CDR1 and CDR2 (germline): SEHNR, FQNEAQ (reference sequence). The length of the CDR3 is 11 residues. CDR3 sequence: CASSSSLGYTF. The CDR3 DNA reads TGTGCCAGCAGCTCGTCTTTAGGCTACACCTTC.

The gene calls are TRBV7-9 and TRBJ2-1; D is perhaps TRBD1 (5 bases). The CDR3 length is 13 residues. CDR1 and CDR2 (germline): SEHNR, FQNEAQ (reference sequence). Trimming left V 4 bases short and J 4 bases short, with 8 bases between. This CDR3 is CASSWGAYNEQFF. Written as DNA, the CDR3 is TGTGCCAGCAGCTGGGGCGCGTACAATGAGCAGTTCTTC. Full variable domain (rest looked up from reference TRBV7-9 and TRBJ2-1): DTGVSQNPRHKITKRGQNVTFRCDPISEHNRLYWYRQTLGQGPEFLTYFQNEAQLEKSRLLSDRFSAERPKGSFSTLEIQRTEQGDSAMYLCASSWGAYNEQFFGPGTRLTVL.

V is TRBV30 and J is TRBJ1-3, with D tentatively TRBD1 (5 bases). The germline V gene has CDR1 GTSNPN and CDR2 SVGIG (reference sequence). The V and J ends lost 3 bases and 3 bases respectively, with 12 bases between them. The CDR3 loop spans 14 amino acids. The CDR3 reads CAWRSTGVGNTIYF. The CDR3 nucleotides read TGTGCCTGGAGATCTACAGGAGTTGGAAACACCATATATTTT.

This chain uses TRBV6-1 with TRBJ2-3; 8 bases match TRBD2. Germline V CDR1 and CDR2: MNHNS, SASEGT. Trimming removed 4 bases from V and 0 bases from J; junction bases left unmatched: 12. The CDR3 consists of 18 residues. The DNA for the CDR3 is TGTGCCAGCAGTGGAAGCGGGAGCAGGGGTTCTAGCACAGATACGCAGTATTTT. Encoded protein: CASSGSGSRGSSTDTQYF.

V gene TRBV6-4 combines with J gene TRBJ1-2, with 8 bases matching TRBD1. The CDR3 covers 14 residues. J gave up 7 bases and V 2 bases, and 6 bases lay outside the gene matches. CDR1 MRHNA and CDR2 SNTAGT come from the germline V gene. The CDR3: CASSDGQGASGYTF. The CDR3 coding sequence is TGTGCCAGCAGTGACGGCCAGGGGGCGAGTGGCTACACCTTC.

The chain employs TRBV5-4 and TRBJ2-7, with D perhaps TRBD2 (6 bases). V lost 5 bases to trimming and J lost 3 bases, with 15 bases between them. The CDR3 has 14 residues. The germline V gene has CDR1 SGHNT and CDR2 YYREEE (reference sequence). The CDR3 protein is CASSLVGAGYEQYF. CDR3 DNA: TGTGCCAGCAGTCTAGTGGGAGCGGGCTACGAGCAGTACTTC.

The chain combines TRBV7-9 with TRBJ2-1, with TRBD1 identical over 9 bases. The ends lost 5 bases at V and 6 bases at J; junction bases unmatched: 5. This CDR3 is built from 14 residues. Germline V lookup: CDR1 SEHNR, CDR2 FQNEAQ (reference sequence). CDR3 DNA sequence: TGTGCCAGCAGCACCCAGACAGGGGGCAATGAGCAGTTCTTC. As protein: CASSTQTGGNEQFF.

This CDR3 is CATAGTGTYEQYF. The DNA of the CDR3 is TGTGCCACCGCCGGGACAGGGACCTACGAGCAGTACTTC. The V gene is TRBV10-3, the J gene TRBJ2-7; 9 bases match TRBD1. CDR1 and CDR2 from the germline V gene are ENHRY and SYGVKD. V shed 10 bases and J 2 bases; nucleotides not matched to a gene: 6. This CDR3 is built from 13 residues.